This T cell receptor beta chain comes out of a study of graft-versus-host responses after intestinal transplantation (dated by TCRdb to the early 2020s). Looking at the study overall: The transplants that recipients got were multivisceral, liver-intestinal, or isolated intestinal. Graft-versus-host and host-versus-graft alloreactive T cell clones were tracked in the graft, circulation and bone marrow after intestinal transplantation using bulk TCR-beta CDR3 sequencing. A cohort of fewer than 25 intestinal transplant recipients, including one retransplant, was enrolled, and a few patients lacking pretransplant specimens were excluded. Samples from a few later patients were sequenced in-house on an Illumina MiSeq with MiXCR processing rather than by the commercial service. Alloreactive clones were identified by sequencing pre-transplant mixed lymphocyte reaction products and comparing these products with unstimulated pre-transplant donor and recipient T cells. Donor T cell macrochimerism was defined as a peak of at least 4% donor T cells among recipient peripheral blood mononuclear cells. Every recipient was given anti-thymocyte globulin induction, then maintenance tacrolimus and steroids for 2 to 3 years.

The time point label of this sample denotes: cells obtained before transplantation from donor or recipient. CD3+CD4+ and CD3+CD8+ populations were FACS-sorted from unstimulated pre-transplant donor and recipient cells taken from spleen or lymph nodes. In this sample, this clone turned up once. It lacks a known antigen. No base quality information exists; no much larger clone differs at one position. Library preparation employed the immunoSEQ multiplex PCR assay. In most patients, genomic DNA was isolated using the Qiagen DNeasy Blood and Tissue Kit and sent frozen to Adaptive Biotechnologies for TCR sequencing. Adaptive Biotechnologies carried out high-throughput TCR-beta CDR3 sequencing of genomic DNA for most patients. The paper's data handling went like this. Adaptive's ImmunoSEQ software supplied the TCR sequencing data for more than 15 patients, while MiXCR and VDJtools were used to process a few other patients. CD4 versus CD8 sorting errors were corrected by removing sequences found in both subsets at a frequency ratio below 5:1. CDR3 nucleotide sequences shared by donor and recipient were removed because the origin of these sequences could not be assigned. Alloreactive clones required at least 2-fold expansion over unstimulated cells and minimum CFSE-low frequency of 0.002% (template counts) or 0.001% (read counts). Clones detected in sequenced pre-transplant spleen, lymph node, or MLR CFSE-low populations of the donor or recipient were defined as mappable. The cumulative frequency of alloreactive clones was calculated as a percentage of all sequences, weighted by copy number. Here the immuneACCESS table is served through TCRdb, limited to in-frame sequences with V and J called. Missing clones are a known gap in these copies; in checked studies unresolved V genes cover under half, and the rest lacks a known reason. The V and J calls and clone size come from that table; D and trimming were worked out from the DNA. The sample contains about 94,000 clones, about 91% of them found a single time. Clones ranked in the top ten supply over 0.4% of the sample.

On the study overall, not on this receptor specifically: Conclusions were limited by the relatively low number and heterogeneity of intestinal transplant patients. In patients with donor T cell macrochimerism, the allografts had high GvH to HvG T cell clonal ratios. GvH clones were found in recipient bone marrow, and some of the GvH clones appeared earlier in ileal mucosa or blood, which is consistent with an intestinal mucosal origin. Early after transplant, peak levels of circulating GvH clones were found to be associated with declines in HvG clones.

The CDR3 contains 15 residues, cysteine and phenylalanine counted. Of all the DNA, just the CDR3 is kept, 45 bases in frame from base 1. The germline V gene supplies CDR1 SGHAT and CDR2 FQNNGV. Cut back by 4 bases and 5 bases, the V and J ends lie 17 bases apart. The receptor chain draws on TRBV11-2 and TRBJ1-1; TRBD1 is perhaps the D gene, given 5 matching bases. The TCR originated in a human donor who received an intestinal transplant. The input for sequencing was unstimulated CD8+ T cells sorted from spleen or lymph node cells, taken before intestinal transplant. The nucleotides are TGTGCCAGCAGCTCAACTCGGGGGGTTTGGACTGAAGCTTTCTTT. This encodes CASSSTRGVWTEAFF. With all but the CDR3 taken from the reference TRBV11-2 and TRBJ1-1 genes, the full variable domain is: EAGVAQSPRYKIIEKRQSVAFWCNPISGHATLYWYQQILGQGPKLLIQFQNNGVVDDSQLPKDRFSAERLKGVDSTLKIQPAKLEDSAVYLCASSSTRGVWTEAFFGQGTRLTVV.